This TCR beta chain was identified during a study of cytomegalovirus exposure and HLA in healthy donors. Broader study findings: CMV antigen specificity of three CMV-associated chains was confirmed in vitro. Productive status was seen about 90% or about 30% of the time for most TCR beta V segments in an earlier analysis. Several of the most significant clusters appeared, in a later analysis, to be linked to common viral pathogens.

Donors had nominal health at sampling but likely had unrecorded immune exposures. Comments on this clone: Its antigen is not identified.

A multiplex PCR was run with 60 Vbeta primers and 13 Jbeta primers. Clones were sequenced by immunoSEQ multiplex PCR, and TCRdb holds only the in-frame ones, with some missing. The data contain tens of thousands of clones, about 66% of them singletons. This CDR3 has 12 amino acids. V lost 2 bases, J lost 5 bases, and 4 bases lay in between. Germline V gene lookup returns CDR1 WSHSY and CDR2 SAAADI. The sequenced material came from PBMCs. The sequence came from a boy younger than 18 in good health and CMV-seropositive. The chain uses TRBV10-2 and TRBJ1-5; D unresolved. The CDR3 nucleotides read TGCGCCAGCAGTGAGCTCTATCAGCCCCAGCATTTT. It is translated as CASSELYQPQHF.